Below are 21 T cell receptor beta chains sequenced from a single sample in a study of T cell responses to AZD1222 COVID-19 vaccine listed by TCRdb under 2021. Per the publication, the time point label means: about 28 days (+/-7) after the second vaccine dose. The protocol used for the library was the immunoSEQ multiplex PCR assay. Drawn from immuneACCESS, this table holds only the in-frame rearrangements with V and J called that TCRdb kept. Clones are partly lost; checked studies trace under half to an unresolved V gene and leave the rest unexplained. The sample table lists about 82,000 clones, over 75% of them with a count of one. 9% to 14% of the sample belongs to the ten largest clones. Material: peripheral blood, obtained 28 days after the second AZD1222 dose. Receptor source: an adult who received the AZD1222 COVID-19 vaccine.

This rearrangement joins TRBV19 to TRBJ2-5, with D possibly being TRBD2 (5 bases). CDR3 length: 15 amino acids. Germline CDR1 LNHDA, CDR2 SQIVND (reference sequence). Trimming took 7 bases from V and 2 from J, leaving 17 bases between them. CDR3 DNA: TGTGCCAGTATTCCAGCGGCAGCTCTACAAGAGACCCAGTACTTC. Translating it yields CASIPAAALQETQYF.

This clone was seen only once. CDR3: CASSFKASGGDEQFF. For the CDR3, the DNA is TGTGCCAGCAGCTTCAAGGCTAGCGGGGGGGATGAGCAGTTCTTC. The chain links TRBV11-3 to TRBJ2-1, with TRBD2 matching over 12 bases. The CDR3 spans 15 residues. Germline CDR1 is SGHNT and CDR2 is YENEEA. Trimming took 3 bases from V and 8 from J; bases not matched to a gene: 5.

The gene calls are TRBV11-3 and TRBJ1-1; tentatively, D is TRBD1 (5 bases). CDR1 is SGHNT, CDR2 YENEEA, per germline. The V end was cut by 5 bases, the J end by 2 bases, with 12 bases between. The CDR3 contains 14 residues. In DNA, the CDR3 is TGTGCCAGCAGCCCCGGACATGAAAACACTGAAGCTTTCTTT. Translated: CASSPGHENTEAFF.

Here the CDR3 reads CASSPGNTEAFF. DNA for the CDR3: TGCGCCAGCAGCCCCGGTAACACTGAAGCTTTCTTT. This chain uses TRBV5-1 with TRBJ1-1; unclear D gene. Trimming left V 4 bases short and J 2 bases short, with 6 bases between. Germline assignment: CDR1 SGHRS and CDR2 YFSETQ. The CDR3 spans 12 residues.

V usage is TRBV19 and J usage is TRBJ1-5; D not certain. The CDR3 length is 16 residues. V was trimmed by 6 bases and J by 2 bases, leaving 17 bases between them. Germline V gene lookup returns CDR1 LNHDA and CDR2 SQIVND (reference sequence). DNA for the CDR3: TGTGCCAGTAGAAGGTATCCGGGTGTGGGCAATCAGCCCCAGCATTTT. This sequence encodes CASRRYPGVGNQPQHF.

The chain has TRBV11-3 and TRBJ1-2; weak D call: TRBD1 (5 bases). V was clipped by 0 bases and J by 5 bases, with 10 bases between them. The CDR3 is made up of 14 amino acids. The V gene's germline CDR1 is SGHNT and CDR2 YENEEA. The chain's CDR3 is CASSLEGTEYGYTF. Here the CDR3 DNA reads TGTGCCAGCAGCTTAGAGGGGACCGAATATGGCTACACCTTC. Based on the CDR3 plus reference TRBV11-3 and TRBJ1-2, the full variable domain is EAGVVQSPRYKIIEKKQPVAFWCNPISGHNTLYWYLQNLGQGPELLIRYENEEAVDDSQLPKDRFSAERLKGVDSTLKIQPAELGDSAVYLCASSLEGTEYGYTFGSGTRLTVV.

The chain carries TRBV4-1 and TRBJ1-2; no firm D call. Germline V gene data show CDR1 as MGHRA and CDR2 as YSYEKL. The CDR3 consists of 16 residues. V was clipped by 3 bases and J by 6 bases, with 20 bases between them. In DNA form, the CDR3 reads TGCGCCAGCAGCCACTCGATGAGGACGGTCATCGATGGCTACACCTTC. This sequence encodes CASSHSMRTVIDGYTF.

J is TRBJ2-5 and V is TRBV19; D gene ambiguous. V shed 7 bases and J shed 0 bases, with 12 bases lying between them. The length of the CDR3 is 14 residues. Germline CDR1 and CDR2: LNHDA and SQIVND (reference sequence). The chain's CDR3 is CASNHGTNQETQYF. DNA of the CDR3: TGTGCCAGTAATCACGGTACCAACCAAGAGACCCAGTACTTC.

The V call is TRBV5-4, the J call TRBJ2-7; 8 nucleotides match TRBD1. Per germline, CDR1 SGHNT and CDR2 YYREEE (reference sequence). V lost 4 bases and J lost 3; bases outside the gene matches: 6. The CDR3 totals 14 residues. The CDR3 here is CASSAGTGNYEQYF. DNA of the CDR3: TGTGCCAGCAGCGCCGGGACAGGCAACTACGAGCAGTACTTC.

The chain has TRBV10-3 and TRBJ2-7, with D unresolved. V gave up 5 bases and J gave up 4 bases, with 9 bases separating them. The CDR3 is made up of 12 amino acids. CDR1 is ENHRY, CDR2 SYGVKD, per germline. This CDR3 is CAISKNSYEQYF. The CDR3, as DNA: TGTGCCATCAGTAAAAACAGTTACGAGCAGTACTTC.

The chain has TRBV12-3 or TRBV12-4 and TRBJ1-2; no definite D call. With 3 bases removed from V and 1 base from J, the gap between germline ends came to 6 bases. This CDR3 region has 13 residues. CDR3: CASSLVVNYGYTF. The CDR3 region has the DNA TGTGCCAGCAGTTTGGTGGTTAACTATGGCTACACCTTC.

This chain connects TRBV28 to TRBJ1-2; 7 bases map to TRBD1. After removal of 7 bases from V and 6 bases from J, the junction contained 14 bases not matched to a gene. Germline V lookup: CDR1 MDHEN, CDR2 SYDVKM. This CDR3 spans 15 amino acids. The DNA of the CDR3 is TGTGCCAGCAATTCCGCCGAAAGGGGGCGCGATGGCTACACCTTC. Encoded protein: CASNSAERGRDGYTF.

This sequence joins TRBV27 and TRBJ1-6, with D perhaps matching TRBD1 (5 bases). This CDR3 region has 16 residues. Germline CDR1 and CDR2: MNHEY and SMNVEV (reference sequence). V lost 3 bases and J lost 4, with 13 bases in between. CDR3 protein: CASSFNHRSYNSPLHF. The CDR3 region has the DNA TGTGCCAGCAGTTTCAATCACAGGAGTTATAATTCACCCCTCCACTTT.

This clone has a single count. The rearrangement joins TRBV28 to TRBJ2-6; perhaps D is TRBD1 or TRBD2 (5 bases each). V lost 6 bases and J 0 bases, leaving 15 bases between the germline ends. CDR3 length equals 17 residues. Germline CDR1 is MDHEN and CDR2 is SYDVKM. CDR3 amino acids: CASRRGAYASGANVLTF. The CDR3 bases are TGTGCCAGCAGGCGAGGGGCTTACGCCTCTGGGGCCAACGTCCTGACTTTC.

The CDR3 region is CASSLQGAGEQYF. In DNA form, the CDR3 reads TGTGCCAGCTCTCTACAGGGGGCGGGCGAGCAGTACTTC. The V gene is TRBV18, the J gene TRBJ2-7, with 9 bases fitting TRBD1. This CDR3 comprises 13 residues. Germline CDR1 reads KGHSH; CDR2 reads LQKENI. V was clipped by 6 bases and J by 6 bases; unmatched bases: 6.

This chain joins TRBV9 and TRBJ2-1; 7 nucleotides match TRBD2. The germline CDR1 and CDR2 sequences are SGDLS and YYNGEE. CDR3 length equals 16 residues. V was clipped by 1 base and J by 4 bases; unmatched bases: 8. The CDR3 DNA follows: TGTGCCAGCAGCGTACGGGGGGATCTAGGATACAATGAGCAGTTCTTC. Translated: CASSVRGDLGYNEQFF.

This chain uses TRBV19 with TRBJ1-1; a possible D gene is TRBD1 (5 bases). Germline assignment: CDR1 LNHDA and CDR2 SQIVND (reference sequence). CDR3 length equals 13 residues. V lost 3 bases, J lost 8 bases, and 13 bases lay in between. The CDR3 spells CASSIVGNREAFF. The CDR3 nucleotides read TGTGCCAGTAGTATTGTGGGGAACAGGGAAGCTTTCTTT.

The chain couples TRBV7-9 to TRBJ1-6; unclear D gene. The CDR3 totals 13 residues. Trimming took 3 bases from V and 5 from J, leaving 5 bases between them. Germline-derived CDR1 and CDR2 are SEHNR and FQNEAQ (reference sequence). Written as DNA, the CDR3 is TGTGCCAGCAGCTTCCAGGATAATTCACCCCTCCACTTT. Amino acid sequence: CASSFQDNSPLHF.

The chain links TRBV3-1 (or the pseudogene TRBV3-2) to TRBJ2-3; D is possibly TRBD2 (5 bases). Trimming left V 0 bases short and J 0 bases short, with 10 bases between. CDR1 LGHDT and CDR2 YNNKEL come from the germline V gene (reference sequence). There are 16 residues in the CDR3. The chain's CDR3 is CASSQDRTGSTDTQYF. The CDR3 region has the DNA TGTGCCAGCAGCCAAGATCGGACGGGGAGCACAGATACGCAGTATTTT.

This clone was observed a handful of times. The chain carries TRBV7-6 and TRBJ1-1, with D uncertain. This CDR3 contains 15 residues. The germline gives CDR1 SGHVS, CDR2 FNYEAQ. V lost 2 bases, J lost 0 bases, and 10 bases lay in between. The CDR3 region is CASSLLDGMNTEAFF. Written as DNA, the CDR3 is TGTGCCAGCAGCTTACTGGACGGGATGAACACTGAAGCTTTCTTT.

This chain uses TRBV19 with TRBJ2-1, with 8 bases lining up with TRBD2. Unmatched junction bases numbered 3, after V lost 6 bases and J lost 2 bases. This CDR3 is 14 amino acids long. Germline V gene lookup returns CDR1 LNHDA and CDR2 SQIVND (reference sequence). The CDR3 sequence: CASRRREAYNEQFF. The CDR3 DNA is TGTGCCAGTAGACGGCGGGAGGCCTACAATGAGCAGTTCTTC. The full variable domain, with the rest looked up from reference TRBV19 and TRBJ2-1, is DGGITQSPKYLFRKEGQNVTLSCEQNLNHDAMYWYRQDPGQGLRLIYYSQIVNDFQKGDIAEGYSVSREKKESFPLTVTSAQKNPTAFYLCASRRREAYNEQFFGPGTRLTVL.